The entry below gives a single TCR beta chain sequence along with its context. The ends lost 3 bases at V and 0 bases at J; junction bases unmatched: 10. Looked up from germline, CDR1 is SGHRS and CDR2 is YFSETQ. This CDR3 is 18 amino acids long. These data are taken from a study of shared T cell receptors in the human thymus. The data were produced by immunoSEQ multiplex PCR, yet TCRdb's version contains in-frame clones alone and is incomplete. The sample has 650,000 to 950,000 clones, approximately 85% seen once. In addition, the sample was reused for a study of human thymus T cells.

Sequencing used thymocytes. The gene calls are TRBV5-1 and TRBJ1-2; TRBD1 agrees at 11 bases. The sequence derives from a girl in the first two years of life with a congenital heart defect. The chain's CDR3 is CASSSDPGQGDSNYGYTF. The CDR3 DNA is TGCGCCAGCAGCTCGGACCCGGGACAGGGGGACTCTAACTATGGCTACACCTTC.